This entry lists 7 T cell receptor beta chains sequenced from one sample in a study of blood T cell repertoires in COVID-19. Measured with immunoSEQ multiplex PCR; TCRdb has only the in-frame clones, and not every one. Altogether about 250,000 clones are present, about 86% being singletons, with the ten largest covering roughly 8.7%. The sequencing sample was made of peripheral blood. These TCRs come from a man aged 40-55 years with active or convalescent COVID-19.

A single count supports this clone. CDR3 sequence (DNA): TGTGCCAGCAGCCAAGGCGCTTGGGGGGATTCACCCCTCCACTTT. Its translation is CASSQGAWGDSPLHF. The chain couples TRBV3-1 (or the pseudogene TRBV3-2) to TRBJ1-6; D may be TRBD1 (5 bases). The V gene lost 1 base and the J gene lost 8 bases, with 12 bases spanning the gap. The CDR3 runs 15 residues. Germline V gene data show CDR1 as LGHDT and CDR2 as YNNKEL (reference sequence).

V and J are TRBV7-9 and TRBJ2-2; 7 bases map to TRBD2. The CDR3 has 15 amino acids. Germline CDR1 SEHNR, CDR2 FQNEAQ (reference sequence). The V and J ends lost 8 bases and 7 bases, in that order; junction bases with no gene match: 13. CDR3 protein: CASRPSGDVSGELFF. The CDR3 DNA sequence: TGTGCCAGCCGTCCTAGCGGCGACGTCAGCGGGGAGCTGTTTTTT.

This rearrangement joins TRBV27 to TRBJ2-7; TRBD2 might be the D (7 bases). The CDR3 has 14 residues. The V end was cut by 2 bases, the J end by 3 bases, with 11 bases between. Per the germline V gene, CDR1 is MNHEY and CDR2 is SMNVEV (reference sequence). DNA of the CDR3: TGTGCCAGCAGTTTAGGGGGGGGCATCTACGAGCAGTACTTC. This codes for CASSLGGGIYEQYF.

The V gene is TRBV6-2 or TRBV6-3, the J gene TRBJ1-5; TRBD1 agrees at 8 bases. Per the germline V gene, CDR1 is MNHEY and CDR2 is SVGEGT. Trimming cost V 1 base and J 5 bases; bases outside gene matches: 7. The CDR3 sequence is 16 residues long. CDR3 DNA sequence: TGTGCCAGCAGTTACTGGCTACAGGGGGGGGATCAGCCCCAGCATTTT. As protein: CASSYWLQGGDQPQHF.

The CDR3 is CASSSGTLRGHTGELFF. The CDR3 coding sequence is TGTGCCAGCAGCTCCGGGACACTCAGAGGGCACACCGGGGAGCTGTTTTTT. J is TRBJ2-2 and V is TRBV11-2; the D gene is possibly TRBD1 (6 bases). The CDR3 contains 17 residues. Trimming took off 4 bases at V and 3 bases at J, with 18 bases between the two ends. Germline V gene data show CDR1 as SGHAT and CDR2 as FQNNGV.

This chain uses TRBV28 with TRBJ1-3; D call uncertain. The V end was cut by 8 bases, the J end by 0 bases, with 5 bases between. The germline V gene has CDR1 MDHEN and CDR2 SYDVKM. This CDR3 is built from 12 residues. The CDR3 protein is CASSLSGNTIYF. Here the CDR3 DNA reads TGTGCCAGCTCACTCTCTGGAAACACCATATATTTT.

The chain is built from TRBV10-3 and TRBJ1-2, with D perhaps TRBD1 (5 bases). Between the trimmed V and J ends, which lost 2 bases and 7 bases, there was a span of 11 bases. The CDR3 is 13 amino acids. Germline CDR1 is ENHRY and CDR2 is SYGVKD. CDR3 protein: CAISETGAFGYTF. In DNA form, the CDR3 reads TGTGCCATCAGTGAGACAGGAGCGTTTGGCTACACCTTC.